The rows below give T cell receptor beta chains drawn from one sample of a study of Graves' ophthalmopathy and Graves' hyperthyroidism. TCRdb used MiXCR to reprocess the multiplex PCR reads, holding one entry per CDR3 protein. The sample has around 1.1 million distinct CDR3 sequences, around a third seen once. Sequences were obtained from peripheral blood or thyroid tissue (not recorded which). The receptors were gathered from an adult man with Graves' hyperthyroidism. Both conserved end residues are part of each CDR3. D genes are given only for firm matches. Size tells how often a clone was seen (once, few, many) or the class of an expanded clone, and some rows leave it out.

>TRBV29-1|TRBJ1-2|TRBD1|NA
TGCAGCGACCTGGACAGGAACTATGGCTACACCTTC
CSDLDRNYGYTF
>TRBV11-2|TRBJ2-7|NA|many
TGTGCCAGCAGCTCCCTGAGGGGAAGCTACTACGAGCAGTACTTC
CASSSLRGSYYEQYF
>TRBV24-1|TRBJ2-2|NA|NA
TGTGCCACCAGCCGACATACTCTGAACACCGGGGAGCTGTTTTTT
CATSRHTLNTGELFF
>TRBV5-1|TRBJ2-7|NA|many
TGCGCCAGCAGCGACAGAACAGGGTCCTACGAGCAGTACTTC
CASSDRTGSYEQYF
>TRBV20-1|TRBJ1-3|NA|NA
TGCAGTGCTACCGACTGGGGCAGCTCTGGAAACACCATATATTTT
CSATDWGSSGNTIYF
>TRBV7-6|TRBJ2-3|NA|once
TGTGCCAGCAGCGAGGGGGCGGCGGGGACATCAGATACGCAGTATTTT
CASSEGAAGTSDTQYF
>TRBV7-6|TRBJ2-5|NA|NA
TGTGCCAGCAGCTTAGTAGACATCAGGGGCTTCCAAGAGACCCAGTACTTC
CASSLVDIRGFQETQYF
>TRBV6-5|TRBJ2-7|NA|NA
TGTGCCAGCAGCTCCATGGGCCCCTACGAGCAGTACTTC
CASSSMGPYEQYF
>TRBV9|TRBJ2-7|NA|NA
TGTGCCAGCAGCCAAGACTTGTCAGGATGGTCCGGCTACGAGCAGTACTTC
CASSQDLSGWSGYEQYF
>TRBV10-3|TRBJ2-5|TRBD1|NA
TGTGCCATCAGTACTAAGGGACAGGGATACCAAGAGACCCAGTACTTC
CAISTKGQGYQETQYF
>TRBV7-9|TRBJ1-1|NA|few
TGTGCCAGCAGCAATTTGGCGGCCAACACTGAAGCTTTCTTT
CASSNLAANTEAFF
>TRBV5-6|TRBJ1-1|NA|many
TGTGCCAGCATCCAGGGCCGGGTACGGACTGAAGCTTTCTTT
CASIQGRVRTEAFF
>TRBV5-1|TRBJ2-5|TRBD2|NA
TGTGCCAGCAGCTTGGGACCTAAGCGCGGGAGGGAGGCCCAGTACTTC
CASSLGPKRGREAQYF
>TRBV10-3|TRBJ2-7|NA|many
TGTGCCATCAGCCAGGGTTCCTACGAGCAGTACTTC
CAISQGSYEQYF
>TRBV7-2|TRBJ2-5|TRBD2|many
TGTGCCAGCAGCCACCCACTAGCGGGGGGGTGGGAGACCCAGTACTTC
CASSHPLAGGWETQYF
>TRBV5-6|TRBJ1-6|NA|many
TGTGCCAGCAGCTCGGCGGGGACCTTAAATTCACCCCTCCACTTT
CASSSAGTLNSPLHF
>TRBV7-9|TRBJ2-7|NA|many
TGTGCCAGCAGCGTACGATACTACGAGCAGTACTTC
CASSVRYYEQYF
>TRBV20-1|TRBJ2-5|NA|many
TGCAGTGCTAGGCCGGGACAAAAACAAGAGACCCAGTACTTC
CSARPGQKQETQYF
>TRBV20-1|TRBJ1-5|NA|many
TGCAGTGCCTCGGAAGGAGGCAATCAGCCCCAGCATTTT
CSASEGGNQPQHF
>TRBV10-3|TRBJ1-5|TRBD1|few
TGTGCCAGCCGAGGACAGGGTTTATACCAGCCCCAGCATTTT
CASRGQGLYQPQHF
>TRBV20-1|TRBJ1-1|NA|NA
TGCAGTGCTAGTTCGGACAAACTTCGGGCTTTCTTT
CSASSDKLRAFF
>TRBV6-5|TRBJ2-7|NA|few
TGTGCCAGCAGAATCGTGGGCGGAGTCTACGAGCAGTACTTC
CASRIVGGVYEQYF
>TRBV7-2|TRBJ2-3|NA|NA
TGTGCCAGCAGCTGGGGGGACTCGCCATATTTT
CASSWGDSPYF
>TRBV7-9|TRBJ2-7|NA|many
TGTGCCAGCAGCCCTAACGCCGACTACGAGCAGTACTTC
CASSPNADYEQYF
>TRBV20-1|TRBJ1-2|TRBD1|many
TGCAGTGCAAAGGACAGGGCTGGCTACACCTTC
CSAKDRAGYTF
>TRBV11-2|TRBJ1-1|NA|many
TGTGCCAGCAGCTTACGGCCAGCGGCCTACACTGAAGCTTTCTTT
CASSLRPAAYTEAFF
>TRBV20-1|TRBJ2-5|TRBD2|NA
TGCAGTGCTATGGGCGACCCGGGGGGGGCTGAAGAGACCCAGTACTTC
CSAMGDPGGAEETQYF
>TRBV20-1|TRBJ2-7|NA|NA
TGCAGTGTCGGGGGGCTGGGAAATGAGCAGTACTTC
CSVGGLGNEQYF
>TRBV16|TRBJ2-7|TRBD1|few
TGTGCCAGCAGCCAAACCGGGACAGGGGGATCCTACGAGCAGTACTTC
CASSQTGTGGSYEQYF
>TRBV4-3|TRBJ1-1|TRBD1|NA
TGCGCCAGCAGCCAGGGACAGGGGGCCGGAATCGGTGAAGCTTTCTTT
CASSQGQGAGIGEAFF
>TRBV12-5|TRBJ2-2|NA|few
TGTGCTAGTGGGTCTGGCAGGAACACCGGGGAGCTGTTTTTT
CASGSGRNTGELFF
>TRBV2|TRBJ1-5|NA|few
TGTGCCAGCACCAAACATGGACGGGATCAGCCCCAGCATTTT
CASTKHGRDQPQHF
>TRBV7-9|TRBJ2-7|TRBD2|many
TGTGCCAGCAGCTTCTCGGGACTAGCGGGCGAGCAGTACTTC
CASSFSGLAGEQYF
>TRBV6-2/TRBV6-3|TRBJ1-4|NA|NA
TGTGCCAGCAGTTCGTCCGCGGGGGCGCGTGAAAAACTGTTTTTT
CASSSSAGAREKLFF
>TRBV7-9|TRBJ1-1|NA|many
TGTGCCAGCAGCTTATCCGTGAACACTGAAGCTTTCTTT
CASSLSVNTEAFF
>TRBV11-1|TRBJ2-5|TRBD1|many
TGTGCCAGCAGCTTTGATCCAGGGGGCGAAGAGACCCAGTACTTC
CASSFDPGGEETQYF
>TRBV9|TRBJ1-1|TRBD1|NA
TGTGCCAGCAGCGCAGGGGGGGTTACTGAAGCTTTCTTT
CASSAGGVTEAFF
>TRBV7-9|TRBJ2-1|NA|NA
TGTGCCAGCAGCTTCCCAGGGCGGGTGGGCTCCTACAATGAGCAGTTCTTC
CASSFPGRVGSYNEQFF
>TRBV7-7|TRBJ2-7|NA|many
TGTGCCAGCAGTTGGGCTGGCGAGCCCTCCTACGAGCAGTACTTC
CASSWAGEPSYEQYF
>TRBV13|TRBJ2-2|NA|NA
TGTGCCAGCAGCACTAGAGTCTCCGGCGGGGAGCTGTTTTTT
CASSTRVSGGELFF
>TRBV7-2|TRBJ1-2|TRBD1|many
TGTGCCAGCAGCTTAGGGACAGGGCAAGCAAGCTATGGCTACACCTTC
CASSLGTGQASYGYTF
>TRBV10-3|TRBJ2-7|NA|NA
TGTGCCATCAGCGAGCTACCGACGTGGGGGGAGCTGTACTTC
CAISELPTWGELYF
>TRBV4-1|TRBJ2-7|NA|few
TGCGCCAGCAGCCAAGCACAGGGTGGAGGCTACGAGCAGTACTTC
CASSQAQGGGYEQYF
>TRBV7-8|TRBJ2-5|TRBD1|NA
TGTGCCAGCAGCGGGACCGGGACAGGGGGCGGAGAGACCCAGTACTTC
CASSGTGTGGGETQYF
>TRBV7-8|TRBJ1-3|NA|many
TGTGCCAGCAGCTTGCAGATCTCTGGAAACACCATATATTTT
CASSLQISGNTIYF
>TRBV20-1|TRBJ2-5|TRBD2|many
TGCAGTGCTGAGACCTCTAGCGGGAGGGCCGAAGAGACCCAGTACTTC
CSAETSSGRAEETQYF
>TRBV5-4|TRBJ1-2|TRBD1|many
TGTGCCAGCAGTTCAGGGGGCAATATCTATGGCTACACCTTC
CASSSGGNIYGYTF